The 22 T cell receptor beta chains listed next were all sequenced from one sample in a study of OX40 agonist ivuxolimab in advanced cancers. Produced via immunoSEQ multiplex PCR; TCRdb's table is partial and in-frame only. The sample consists of 150,000 to 170,000 clones, approximately 94% of them appearing once. The material sequenced was CD4+ or CD8+ T cells sorted from blood, taken in a trial of the OX40 agonist ivuxolimab. The origin of the receptors is an adult with an advanced solid tumor such as melanoma, head and neck, liver or kidney cancer.

The gene calls are TRBV2 and TRBJ1-5; D possibly corresponds to TRBD1 (5 bases). The germline V gene encodes CDR1 SNHLY and CDR2 FYNNEI. Trimming stripped 4 bases from V and 6 bases from J, with 16 bases between. CDR3 length: 15 residues. Here the CDR3 reads CASSGGPQRGQPQHF. Here the CDR3 DNA reads TGTGCCAGCAGTGGGGGACCCCAGAGGGGTCAGCCCCAGCATTTT.

The rearrangement uses TRBV4-3 and TRBJ2-5; D may be TRBD1 (6 bases). CDR3 size: 17 residues. Per the germline V gene, CDR1 is LGHNA and CDR2 is YSLEER. V was shortened by 0 bases and J by 4 bases, with 18 bases between the two germline ends. DNA for the CDR3: TGCGCCAGCAGCCAAGAGGCGGCTGCTGGGGGCAGAGAGACCCAGTACTTC. It encodes CASSQEAAAGGRETQYF.

The V call is TRBV11-3, the J call TRBJ2-3; D call uncertain. Trimming removed 1 base at V and 2 bases at J, with 4 bases between. Germline-derived CDR1 and CDR2 are SGHNT and YENEEA. The CDR3 covers 13 residues. CDR3 region: CASSLGSTDTQYF. As DNA, the CDR3 is TGTGCCAGCAGCTTAGGGTCCACAGATACGCAGTATTTT.

J is TRBJ1-1 and V is TRBV18; D ambiguous. CDR3 length: 14 amino acids. Germline CDR1 KGHSH, CDR2 LQKENI. The V and J ends lost 3 bases and 0 bases respectively, with 8 bases between them. The CDR3: CASSPTEMNTEAFF. The CDR3 DNA reads TGTGCCAGCTCACCCACAGAAATGAACACTGAAGCTTTCTTT.

V is TRBV28 and J is TRBJ2-7, with D possibly TRBD1 on 6 matching bases. In germline, CDR1 is MDHEN, CDR2 SYDVKM. V shed 6 bases and J shed 2 bases, with 11 bases lying between them. There are 13 residues in the CDR3. The CDR3 DNA follows: TGTGCCAGCAGCCGACAGGATACCTACGAGCAGTACTTC. It codes for CASSRQDTYEQYF.

The CDR3, as DNA: TGTGCCAGCAGCTTAGGGAGGGTTGCTTTCTTT. It is translated as CASSLGRVAFF. The V call is TRBV7-2, the J call TRBJ1-1; no definite D call. This CDR3 region has 11 residues. The germline CDR1 and CDR2 sequences are SGHTA and FQGNSA. V lost 1 base to trimming and J lost 11 bases, with 8 bases between them.

This clone was detected once. CDR3 sequence: CASSRQQGATNEKLFF. As DNA, the CDR3 is TGCGCCAGCAGCCGGCAACAGGGGGCGACTAATGAAAAACTGTTTTTT. This sequence joins TRBV4-3 and TRBJ1-4; 9 nucleotides agree with TRBD1. Germline values: CDR1 LGHNA, CDR2 YSLEER. The CDR3 runs to 16 residues. With 4 bases clipped from V and 2 bases from J, the junction kept 5 bases outside the gene matches.

The rearrangement joins TRBV18 to TRBJ1-6; tentatively, D is TRBD1 (5 bases). V was shortened by 3 bases and J by 11 bases, with 17 bases between the two germline ends. The CDR3 sequence is 15 residues long. Germline CDR1 KGHSH, CDR2 LQKENI. The CDR3 sequence is CASSPRDAGEAPLHF. DNA for the CDR3: TGTGCCAGCTCACCTCGGGACGCTGGAGAGGCACCCCTCCACTTT.

V usage is TRBV11-1 and J usage is TRBJ2-6, with D possibly TRBD2 on 5 matching bases. Per the germline V gene, CDR1 is SGHAT and CDR2 is FQDESV (reference sequence). The CDR3 extends over 15 amino acids. The V and J ends lost 5 bases and 0 bases respectively, with 8 bases between them. DNA for the CDR3: TGTGCCAGCAGCCCGGGAAGCTCTGGGGCCAACGTCCTGACTTTC. It specifies CASSPGSSGANVLTF.

The chain links TRBV5-4 to TRBJ2-2; D gene unclear. CDR3 length: 15 residues. Germline CDR1 SGHNT, CDR2 YYREEE (reference sequence). Trimming left V 4 bases short and J 3 bases short, with 13 bases between. The DNA for the CDR3 is TGTGCCAGCAGCAGGTTATGGACCGACACCGGGGAGCTGTTTTTT. Amino acid sequence: CASSRLWTDTGELFF.

The chain is built from TRBV2 and TRBJ2-7; perhaps TRBD1 as D (6 bases). This CDR3 comprises 14 residues. Germline lookup yields CDR1 SNHLY and CDR2 FYNNEI. Trimming removed 5 bases from V and 3 bases from J, with 14 bases in between. The CDR3 is CASSRYAGDYEQYF. CDR3 DNA: TGTGCCAGCAGTCGATACGCAGGGGACTACGAGCAGTACTTC.

CDR3 sequence: CASSLPKGGRGAGELFF. DNA for the CDR3: TGTGCCAGCAGCCTCCCCAAGGGGGGCAGGGGGGCCGGGGAGCTGTTTTTT. V is TRBV7-2 and J is TRBJ2-2; D is possibly TRBD1 (7 bases). Trimming removed 5 bases at V and 6 bases at J, with 22 bases between. CDR1 is SGHTA and CDR2 is FQGNSA in the germline V gene. The CDR3 runs 17 residues.

The chain has TRBV7-9 and TRBJ1-3; TRBD1 aligns across 9 bases. Per germline, CDR1 SEHNR and CDR2 FQNEAQ (reference sequence). J gave up 3 bases and V 4 bases, and 7 bases lay outside the gene matches. The CDR3 is 16 residues long. CDR3 sequence: CASSSYRGRSGNTIYF. CDR3 DNA: TGTGCCAGCAGCTCTTACAGGGGGCGAAGTGGAAACACCATATATTTT.

The chain couples TRBV23-1 to TRBJ2-7; TRBD1 matches at 7 bases. TRBV23-1 is annotated as an ORF whose role is uncertain. The CDR3 runs to 15 residues. J lost 3 bases, V lost 4 bases, and 9 bases had no gene match. DNA for the CDR3: TGCGCCAGCAGTCCGCAATGGGACAGAGACTACGAGCAGTACTTC. This gives the protein CASSPQWDRDYEQYF.

The chain joins TRBV5-5 to TRBJ1-5; D is unclear. The CDR3 runs to 15 residues. V was clipped by 0 bases and J by 4 bases, with 11 bases between them. Germline V gives CDR1 SGHKS, CDR2 YYEKEE (reference sequence). The CDR3 loop is CASSLDPYQNQPQHF. CDR3 sequence (DNA): TGTGCCAGCAGCTTGGACCCCTACCAAAATCAGCCCCAGCATTTT.

The chain recombines TRBV4-1 with TRBJ1-1; possibly TRBD1 for D (5 bases). The CDR3 runs to 14 residues. In germline, CDR1 is MGHRA, CDR2 YSYEKL. V was pared by 2 bases and J by 7 bases, with 14 bases between. In DNA, the CDR3 is TGCGCCAGCAGCCAAATAACAGGTAGTAGTGAAGCTTTCTTT. Protein product: CASSQITGSSEAFF.

The V and J genes are TRBV7-7 and TRBJ2-1, with 8 bases lining up with TRBD2. The CDR3 is 18 amino acids. The germline gives CDR1 SSHAT, CDR2 FNYEAQ (reference sequence). V gave up 1 base and J gave up 5 bases; unmatched junction bases: 13. CDR3 protein: CASSLGGGITDLHNEQFF. The CDR3 DNA reads TGTGCCAGCAGCTTAGGCGGGGGGATCACCGATCTACACAATGAGCAGTTCTTC.

The chain couples TRBV27 to TRBJ1-2; D gene uncertain. The CDR3 is 17 residues long. Germline CDR1 reads MNHEY; CDR2 reads SMNVEV (reference sequence). Trimming removed 7 bases from V and 1 base from J, with 22 bases in between. The CDR3 coding sequence is TGTGCCAGCACCCAGAGACTTGTCCAGGAACGTAACTATGGCTACACCTTC. Amino acid sequence: CASTQRLVQERNYGYTF.

The chain combines TRBV19 with TRBJ1-5; 9 nucleotides align to TRBD1. The CDR3 totals 17 residues. Germline values: CDR1 LNHDA, CDR2 SQIVND (reference sequence). J gave up 1 base and V 1 base, and 5 bases lay outside the gene matches. Here the CDR3 reads CASSIVTGGSSNQPQHF. CDR3 nucleotide sequence: TGTGCCAGTAGTATAGTTACAGGGGGCTCGAGCAATCAGCCCCAGCATTTT.

This chain joins TRBV25-1 and TRBJ2-2; D not resolved. Germline V gene sequence: CDR1 MGHDK, CDR2 SYGVNS. The CDR3 is 14 amino acids. Between the trimmed V and J ends, which lost 3 bases and 1 base, there was a span of 6 bases. The CDR3 sequence: CASSDLRNTGELFF. Here the CDR3 DNA reads TGTGCCAGCAGTGACCTTAGGAACACCGGGGAGCTGTTTTTT.

The chain is built from TRBV5-1 and TRBJ1-6; 9 bases agree with TRBD1. The CDR3 runs to 15 residues. V shed 4 bases, J shed 13 bases, and the junction held 12 bases outside the gene matches. In germline, CDR1 is SGHRS, CDR2 YFSETQ. Here the CDR3 reads CASSATGGALVPLHF. The CDR3 DNA reads TGCGCCAGCAGCGCGACAGGGGGTGCGCTGGTTCCCCTCCACTTT.

This chain's CDR3 is CASSGRVLKETQYF. CDR3 in DNA: TGCGCCAGCAGTGGCCGGGTCCTCAAAGAGACCCAGTACTTC. The chain couples TRBV10-2 to TRBJ2-5, with D unresolved. The germline V gene has CDR1 WSHSY and CDR2 SAAADI. Trimming left V 4 bases short and J 3 bases short, with 12 bases between. This CDR3 contains 14 residues.